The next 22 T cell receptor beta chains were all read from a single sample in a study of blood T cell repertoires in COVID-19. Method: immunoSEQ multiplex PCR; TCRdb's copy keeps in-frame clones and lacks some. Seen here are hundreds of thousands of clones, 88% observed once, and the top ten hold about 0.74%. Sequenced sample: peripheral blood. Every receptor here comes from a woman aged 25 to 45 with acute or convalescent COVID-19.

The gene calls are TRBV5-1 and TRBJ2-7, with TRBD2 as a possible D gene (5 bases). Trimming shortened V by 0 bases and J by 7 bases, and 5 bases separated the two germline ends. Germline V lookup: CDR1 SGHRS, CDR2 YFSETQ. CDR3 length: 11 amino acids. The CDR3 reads CASSLAGEQYF. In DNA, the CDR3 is TGCGCCAGCAGCTTGGCGGGGGAGCAGTACTTC.

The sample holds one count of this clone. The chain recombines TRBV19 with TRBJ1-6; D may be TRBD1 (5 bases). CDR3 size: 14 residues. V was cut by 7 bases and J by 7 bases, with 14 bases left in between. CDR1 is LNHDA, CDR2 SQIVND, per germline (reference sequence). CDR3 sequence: CASTQGAVNSPLHF. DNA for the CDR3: TGTGCCAGTACTCAAGGGGCAGTGAATTCACCCCTCCACTTT. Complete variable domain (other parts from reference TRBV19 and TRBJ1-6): DGGITQSPKYLFRKEGQNVTLSCEQNLNHDAMYWYRQDPGQGLRLIYYSQIVNDFQKGDIAEGYSVSREKKESFPLTVTSAQKNPTAFYLCASTQGAVNSPLHFGNGTRLTVT.

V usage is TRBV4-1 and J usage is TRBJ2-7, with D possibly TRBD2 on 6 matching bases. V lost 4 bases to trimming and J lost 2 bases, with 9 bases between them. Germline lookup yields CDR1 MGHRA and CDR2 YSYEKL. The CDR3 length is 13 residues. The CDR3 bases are TGCGCCAGCAGCCCGGGACTCCCCTACGAGCAGTACTTC. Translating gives CASSPGLPYEQYF.

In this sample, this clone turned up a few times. The CDR3 region is CASSWEDTNTGELFF. The CDR3 bases are TGTGCCAGCAGTTGGGAGGACACGAACACCGGGGAGCTGTTTTTT. The chain carries TRBV6-2 or TRBV6-3 and TRBJ2-2, with D possibly TRBD2 on 6 matching bases. The CDR3 spans 15 residues. V gave up 4 bases and J gave up 0 bases, with 9 bases separating them. Germline lookup yields CDR1 MNHEY and CDR2 SVGEGT.

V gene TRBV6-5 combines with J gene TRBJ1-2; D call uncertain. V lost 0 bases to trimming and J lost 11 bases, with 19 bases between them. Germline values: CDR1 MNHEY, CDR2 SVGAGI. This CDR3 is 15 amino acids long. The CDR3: CASSYSPGGSFGYTF. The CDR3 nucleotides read TGTGCCAGCAGTTACTCCCCGGGAGGGAGTTTCGGATACACCTTC.

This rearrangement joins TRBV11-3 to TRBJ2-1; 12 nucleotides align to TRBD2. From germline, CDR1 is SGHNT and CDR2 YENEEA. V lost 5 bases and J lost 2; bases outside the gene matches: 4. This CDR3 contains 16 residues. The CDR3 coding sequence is TGTGCCAGCAGCCTTAGACTAGCGGGAGCCTACAATGAGCAGTTCTTC. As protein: CASSLRLAGAYNEQFF.

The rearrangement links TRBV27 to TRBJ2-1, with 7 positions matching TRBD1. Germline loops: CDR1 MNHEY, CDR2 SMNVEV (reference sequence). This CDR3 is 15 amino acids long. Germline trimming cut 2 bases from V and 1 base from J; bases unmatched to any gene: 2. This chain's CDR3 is CASSLQQGSYNEQFF. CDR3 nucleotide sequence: TGTGCCAGCAGTTTACAACAGGGGTCCTACAATGAGCAGTTCTTC.

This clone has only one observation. CDR3 in DNA: TGCGCCAGCAGCCCTGGTAATGATGCGGGAAAACTGTTTTTT. This codes for CASSPGNDAGKLFF. V gene TRBV4-3 combines with J gene TRBJ1-4, with D unclear. The V gene lost 4 bases and the J gene lost 10 bases, with 16 bases spanning the gap. There are 14 residues in the CDR3. Germline V lookup: CDR1 LGHNA, CDR2 YSLEER.

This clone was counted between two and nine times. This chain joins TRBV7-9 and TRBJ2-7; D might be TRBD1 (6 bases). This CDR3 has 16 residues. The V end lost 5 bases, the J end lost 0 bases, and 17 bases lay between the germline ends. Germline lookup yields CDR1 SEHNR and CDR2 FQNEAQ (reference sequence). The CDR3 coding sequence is TGTGCCAGCAGCGGTACAGGGAATAGGGGCTCCTACGAGCAGTACTTC. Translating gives CASSGTGNRGSYEQYF.

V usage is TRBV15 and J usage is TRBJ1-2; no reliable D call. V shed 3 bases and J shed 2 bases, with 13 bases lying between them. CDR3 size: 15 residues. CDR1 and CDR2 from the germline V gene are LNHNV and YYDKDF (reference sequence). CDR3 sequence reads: CATSSAVLQNYGYTF. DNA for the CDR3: TGTGCCACCAGCAGTGCTGTCCTTCAGAACTATGGCTACACCTTC.

CDR3 sequence: CSVERIMGQGKETQYF. In DNA form, the CDR3 reads TGCAGCGTTGAGCGTATAATGGGACAGGGAAAAGAGACCCAGTACTTC. V usage is TRBV29-1 and J usage is TRBJ2-5, with TRBD1 matching over 9 bases. CDR1 SQVTM and CDR2 ANQGSEA come from the germline V gene. This CDR3 spans 16 amino acids. V shed 3 bases, J shed 3 bases, and the junction held 11 bases outside the gene matches.

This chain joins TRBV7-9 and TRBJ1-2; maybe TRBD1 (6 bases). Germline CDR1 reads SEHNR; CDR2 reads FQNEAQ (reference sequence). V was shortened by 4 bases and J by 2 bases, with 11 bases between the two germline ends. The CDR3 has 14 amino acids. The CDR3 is CASSSTGRNYGYTF. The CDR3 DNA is TGTGCCAGCAGCTCCACAGGGCGAAACTATGGCTACACCTTC.

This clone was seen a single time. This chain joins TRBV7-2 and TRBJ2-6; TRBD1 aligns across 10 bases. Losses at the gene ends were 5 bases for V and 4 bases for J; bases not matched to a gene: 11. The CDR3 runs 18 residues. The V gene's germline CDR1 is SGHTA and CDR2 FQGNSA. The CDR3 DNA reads TGTGCCAGCAGCCTCCGGGACAGGGGCTCGTGGGGGGCCAACGTCCTGACTTTC. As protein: CASSLRDRGSWGANVLTF.

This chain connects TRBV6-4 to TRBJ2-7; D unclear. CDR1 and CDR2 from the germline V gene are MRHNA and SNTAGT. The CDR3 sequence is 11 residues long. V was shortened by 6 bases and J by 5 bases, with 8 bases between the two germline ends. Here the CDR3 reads CASRRTNEQYF. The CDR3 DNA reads TGTGCCAGCAGAAGAACAAACGAGCAGTACTTC.

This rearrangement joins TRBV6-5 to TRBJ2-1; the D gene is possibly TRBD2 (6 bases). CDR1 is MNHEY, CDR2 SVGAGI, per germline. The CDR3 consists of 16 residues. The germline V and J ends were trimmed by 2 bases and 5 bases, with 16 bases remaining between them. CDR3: CASSYPFGGTDNEQFF. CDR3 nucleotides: TGTGCCAGCAGTTACCCGTTCGGCGGGACCGACAATGAGCAGTTCTTC.

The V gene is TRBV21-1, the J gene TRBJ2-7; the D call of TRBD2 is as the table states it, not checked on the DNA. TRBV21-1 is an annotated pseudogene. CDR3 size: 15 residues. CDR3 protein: CASSTLAGETHEQYF. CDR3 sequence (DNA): TGTGCCAGCAGCACTTTAGCGGGAGAAACGCACGAGCAGTACTTC.

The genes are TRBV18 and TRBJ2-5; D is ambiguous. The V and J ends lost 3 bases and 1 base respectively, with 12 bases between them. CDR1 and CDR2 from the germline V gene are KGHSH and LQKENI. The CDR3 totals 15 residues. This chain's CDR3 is CASSPSLSPQETQYF. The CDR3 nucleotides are TGTGCCAGCTCACCTTCACTTTCTCCCCAAGAGACCCAGTACTTC.

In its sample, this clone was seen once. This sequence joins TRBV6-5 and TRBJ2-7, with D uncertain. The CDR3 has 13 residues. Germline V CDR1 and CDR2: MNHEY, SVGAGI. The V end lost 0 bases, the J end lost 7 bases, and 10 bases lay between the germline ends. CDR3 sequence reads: CASSYSRVLEQYF. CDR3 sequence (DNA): TGTGCCAGCAGTTACTCGAGAGTGCTTGAGCAGTACTTC.

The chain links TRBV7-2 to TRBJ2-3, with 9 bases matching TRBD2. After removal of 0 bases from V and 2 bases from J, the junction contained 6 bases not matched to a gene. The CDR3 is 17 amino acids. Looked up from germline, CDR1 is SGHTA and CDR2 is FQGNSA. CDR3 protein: CASSLAGTSQSTDTQYF. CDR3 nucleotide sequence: TGTGCCAGCAGCTTAGCAGGGACTAGCCAATCCACAGATACGCAGTATTTT. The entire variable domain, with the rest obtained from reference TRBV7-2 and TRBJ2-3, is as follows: GAGVSQSPSNKVTEKGKDVELRCDPISGHTALYWYRQSLGQGLEFLIYFQGNSAPDKSGLPSDRFSAERTGGSVSTLTIQRTQQEDSAVYLCASSLAGTSQSTDTQYFGPGTRLTVL.

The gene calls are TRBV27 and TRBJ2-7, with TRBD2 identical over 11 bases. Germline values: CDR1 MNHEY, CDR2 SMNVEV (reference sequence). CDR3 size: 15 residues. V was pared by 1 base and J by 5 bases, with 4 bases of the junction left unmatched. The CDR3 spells CASSLYSGRAHEQYF. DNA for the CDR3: TGTGCCAGCAGTTTATATAGCGGGAGGGCCCACGAGCAGTACTTC.

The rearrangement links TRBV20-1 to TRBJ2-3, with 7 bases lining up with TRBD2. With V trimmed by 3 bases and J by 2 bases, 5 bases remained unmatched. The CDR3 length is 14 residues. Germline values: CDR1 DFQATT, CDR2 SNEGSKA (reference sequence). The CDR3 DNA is TGCAGTGCTAGTGGCGGGGGATTCACAGATACGCAGTATTTT. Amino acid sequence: CSASGGGFTDTQYF.

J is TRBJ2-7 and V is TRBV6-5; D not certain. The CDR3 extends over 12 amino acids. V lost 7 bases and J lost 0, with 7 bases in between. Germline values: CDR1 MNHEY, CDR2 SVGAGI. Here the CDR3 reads CASTPDSYEQYF. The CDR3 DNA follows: TGTGCCAGCACCCCAGACTCCTACGAGCAGTACTTC.